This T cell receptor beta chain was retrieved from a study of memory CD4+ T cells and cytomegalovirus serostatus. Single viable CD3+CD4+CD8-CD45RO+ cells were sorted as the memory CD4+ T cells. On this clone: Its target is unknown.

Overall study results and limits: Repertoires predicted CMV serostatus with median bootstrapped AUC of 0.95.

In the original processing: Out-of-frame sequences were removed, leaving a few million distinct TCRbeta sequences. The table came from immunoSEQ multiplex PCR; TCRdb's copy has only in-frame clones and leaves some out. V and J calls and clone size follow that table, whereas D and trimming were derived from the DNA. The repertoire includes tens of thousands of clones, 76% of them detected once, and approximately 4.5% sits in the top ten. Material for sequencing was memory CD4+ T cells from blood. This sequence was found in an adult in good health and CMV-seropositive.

In DNA form, the CDR3 reads TGTGCCAGCAGCCAAGGGACAGGGGGCCTCTACGAGCAGTACTTC. Protein product: CASSQGTGGLYEQYF. The genes are TRBV4-2 and TRBJ2-7; 11 bases align to TRBD1. The V gene's germline CDR1 is LGHNA and CDR2 YNFKEQ. Trimming cost V 1 base and J 3 bases; bases outside gene matches: 2. The CDR3 covers 15 residues.